Listed below are T cell receptor beta chains from one sample, sequenced in a study of blood T cell repertoires in COVID-19. Profiling relied on immunoSEQ multiplex PCR, and the TCRdb table lists in-frame clones only, not all of them. The sample comprises 200,000 to 250,000 clones, around 87% of which are singletons, and 3% to 3.5% rests with the top ten. The source material was peripheral blood. The receptors were gathered from a man between 60 and 75 years old with acute or convalescent COVID-19. The CDR3 runs from the conserved cysteine through the conserved F or W. The D gene is left open where the match is weak. Size is omitted from some rows. Given values are once, few, many or a class for expanded clones.

clone_size	v_call	j_call	d_call	cdr3_nt	cdr3_aa
-	TRBV5-4	TRBJ2-1	TRBD2	TGTGCCAGCAGCTTGGGACTAGCGGGGGGCAGATACAATGAGCAGTTCTTC	CASSLGLAGGRYNEQFF
-	TRBV24-1	TRBJ1-1	TRBD1	TGTGCCACCAGTGCCCCGGGACAGGAGATGAACACTGAAGCTTTCTTT	CATSAPGQEMNTEAFF
-	TRBV3-1/TRBV3-2	TRBJ2-7	TRBD2	TGTGCCAGCAGCCAAGGTGGCGGGGGGTTCGACCAGCAGTACTTC	CASSQGGGGFDQQYF
-	TRBV7-8	TRBJ1-1	-	TGTGCCAGCAGCTCACAGGGTGGGAACACTGAAGCTTTCTTT	CASSSQGGNTEAFF
once	TRBV6-4	TRBJ2-3	-	TGTGCCAGCAGCCCGACTAGTCTCGGGTCCACAGATACGCAGTATTTT	CASSPTSLGSTDTQYF
once	TRBV9	TRBJ2-3	TRBD2	TGTGCCAGCAGCGTACGGAGCGGGGGGGCCTCAACAGATACGCAGTATTTT	CASSVRSGGASTDTQYF
-	TRBV27	TRBJ1-1	TRBD1	TGTGCCAGCAGATTTGGGGACAGGGGGACTGAAGCTTTCTTT	CASRFGDRGTEAFF
-	TRBV6-1	TRBJ2-7	-	TGTGCCAGCAGTGAAGCCCTGGACTCCCGCGGGCAGTACTTC	CASSEALDSRGQYF
-	TRBV2	TRBJ1-1	-	TGTGCCAGCAGTCCCGGCGGGGGGGTGATGAACACTGAAGCTTTCTTT	CASSPGGGVMNTEAFF
-	TRBV4-1	TRBJ1-6	TRBD1	TGCGCCAGCAGCGCCGGGACAGGGGGATCGGGTTCACCCCTCCACTTT	CASSAGTGGSGSPLHF
once	TRBV30	TRBJ2-1	-	TGTGCCTGGAGTGTTAGAGGGTCCTACAATGAGCAGTTCTTC	CAWSVRGSYNEQFF
-	TRBV9	TRBJ1-1	TRBD1	TGTGCCAGCAGCGTAGTCAACCCAAACAGGGGCGAAGCTTTCTTT	CASSVVNPNRGEAFF
-	TRBV5-1	TRBJ2-3	-	TGCGCCAGCAGCTTGGGGACTATCACAGATACGCAGTATTTT	CASSLGTITDTQYF
-	TRBV12-3/TRBV12-4	TRBJ1-5	-	TGTGCCAGCAGTTTACTAATCAATCAGCCCCAGCATTTT	CASSLLINQPQHF
-	TRBV18	TRBJ1-3	-	TGTGCCAGCTCACCACTACAGGAAGCCTCTGGAAACACCATATATTTT	CASSPLQEASGNTIYF
-	TRBV19	TRBJ2-7	-	TGTGCCAGTAGTATGACAGGTAGCTCCTACGAGCAGTACTTC	CASSMTGSSYEQYF
-	TRBV12-3/TRBV12-4	TRBJ1-5	-	TGTGCCAGCAGTCCAGGGATCAATCAGCCCCAGCATTTT	CASSPGINQPQHF